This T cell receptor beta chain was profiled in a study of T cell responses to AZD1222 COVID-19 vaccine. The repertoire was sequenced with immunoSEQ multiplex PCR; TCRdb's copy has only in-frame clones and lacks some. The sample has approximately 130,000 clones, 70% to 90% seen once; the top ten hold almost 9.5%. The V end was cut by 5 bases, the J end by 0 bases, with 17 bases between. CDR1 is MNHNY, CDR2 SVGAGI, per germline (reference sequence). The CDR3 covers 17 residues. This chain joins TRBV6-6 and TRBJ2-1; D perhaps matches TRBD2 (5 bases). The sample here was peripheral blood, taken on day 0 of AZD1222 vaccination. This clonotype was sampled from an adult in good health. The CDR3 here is CASSLSFGVGSYNEQFF. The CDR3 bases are TGTGCCAGCAGTCTCTCGTTCGGGGTAGGCTCCTACAATGAGCAGTTCTTC.